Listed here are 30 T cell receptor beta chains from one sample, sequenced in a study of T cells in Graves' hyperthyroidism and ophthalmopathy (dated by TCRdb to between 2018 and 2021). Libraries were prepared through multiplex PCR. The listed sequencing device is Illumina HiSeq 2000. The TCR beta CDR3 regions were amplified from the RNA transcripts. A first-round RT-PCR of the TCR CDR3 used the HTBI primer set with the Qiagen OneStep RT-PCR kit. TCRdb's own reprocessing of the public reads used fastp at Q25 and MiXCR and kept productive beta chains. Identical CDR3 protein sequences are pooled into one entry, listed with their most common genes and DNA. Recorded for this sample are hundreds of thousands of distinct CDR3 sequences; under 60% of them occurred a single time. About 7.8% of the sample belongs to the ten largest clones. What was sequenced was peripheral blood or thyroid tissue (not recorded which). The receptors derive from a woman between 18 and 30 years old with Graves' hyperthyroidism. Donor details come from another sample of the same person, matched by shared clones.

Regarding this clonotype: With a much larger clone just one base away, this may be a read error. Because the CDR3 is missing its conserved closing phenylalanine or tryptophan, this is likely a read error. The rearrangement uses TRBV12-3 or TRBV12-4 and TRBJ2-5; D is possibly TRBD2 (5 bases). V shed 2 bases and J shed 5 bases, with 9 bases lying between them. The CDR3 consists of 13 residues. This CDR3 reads CASSLSGSETQYL. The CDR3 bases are TGTGCCAGCAGTTTATCGGGGAGTGAGACCCAGTACCTC.

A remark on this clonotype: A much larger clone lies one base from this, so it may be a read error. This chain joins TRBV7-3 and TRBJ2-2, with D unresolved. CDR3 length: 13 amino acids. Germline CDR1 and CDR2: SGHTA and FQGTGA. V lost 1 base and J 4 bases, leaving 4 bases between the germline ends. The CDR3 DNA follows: TGTGCCAGCAGCTTAAGGGTCACCGGGGAGCTGTTTTTT. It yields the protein CASSLRVTGELFF. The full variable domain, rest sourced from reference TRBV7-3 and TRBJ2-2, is GAGVSQTPSNKVTEKGKYVELRCDPISGHTALYWYRQSLGQGPEFLIYFQGTGAADDSGLPNDRFFAVRPEGSVSTLKIQRTERGDSAVYLCASSLRVTGELFFGEGSRLTVL.

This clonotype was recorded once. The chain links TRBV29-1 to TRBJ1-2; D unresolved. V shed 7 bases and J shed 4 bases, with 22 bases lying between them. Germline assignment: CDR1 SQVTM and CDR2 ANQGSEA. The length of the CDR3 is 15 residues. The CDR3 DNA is TGCAGCGCCAGCAGCCAAGTCGTCGGCCCCTATGGCTACACCTTC. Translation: CSASSQVVGPYGYTF.

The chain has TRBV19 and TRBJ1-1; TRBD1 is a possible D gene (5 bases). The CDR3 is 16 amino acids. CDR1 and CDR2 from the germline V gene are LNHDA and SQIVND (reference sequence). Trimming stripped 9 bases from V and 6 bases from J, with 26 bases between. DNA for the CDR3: TGTGCCAGCAGACGACTCGGGACCGCTCAGATAGCTGAAGCTTTCTTT. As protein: CASRRLGTAQIAEAFF.

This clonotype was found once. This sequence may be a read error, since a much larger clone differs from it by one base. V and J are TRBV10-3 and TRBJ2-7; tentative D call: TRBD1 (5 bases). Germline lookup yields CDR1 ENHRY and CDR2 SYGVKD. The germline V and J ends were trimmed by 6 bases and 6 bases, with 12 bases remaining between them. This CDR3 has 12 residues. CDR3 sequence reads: CAISSGMFEQYF. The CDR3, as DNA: TGTGCCATCAGCTCAGGGATGTTCGAGCAGTACTTC.

CDR3 sequence (DNA): TGTGCCAGCCAAGAAATTGCCCCTAGCGGGCCAGAGACCCAGTACTTC. It yields the protein CASQEIAPSGPETQYF. The rearrangement uses TRBV25-1 and TRBJ2-5, with 8 bases aligning to TRBD2. The ends lost 8 bases at V and 4 bases at J; junction bases unmatched: 15. There are 16 residues in the CDR3. Germline assignment: CDR1 MGHDK and CDR2 SYGVNS. Together with reference TRBV25-1 and TRBJ2-5, the CDR3 gives the full variable domain: EADIYQTPRYLVIGTGKKITLECSQTMGHDKMYWYQQDPGMELHLIHYSYGVNSTEKGDLSSESTVSRIRTEHFPLTLESARPSHTSQYLCASQEIAPSGPETQYFGPGTRLLVL.

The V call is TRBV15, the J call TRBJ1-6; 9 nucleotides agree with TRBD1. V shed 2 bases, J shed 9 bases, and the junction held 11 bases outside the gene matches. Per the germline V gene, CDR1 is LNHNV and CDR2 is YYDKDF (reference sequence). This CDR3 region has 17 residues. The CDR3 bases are TGTGCCACCAGCAGACACAGGGCGGACAGGGGATCTTCACCCCTCCACTTT. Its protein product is CATSRHRADRGSSPLHF.

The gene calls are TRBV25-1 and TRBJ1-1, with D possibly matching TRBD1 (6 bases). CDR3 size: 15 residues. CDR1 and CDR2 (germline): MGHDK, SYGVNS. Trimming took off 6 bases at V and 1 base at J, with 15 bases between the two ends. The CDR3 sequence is CASSLERGQNTEAFF. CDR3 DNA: TGTGCCAGCAGCCTAGAAAGGGGACAGAACACTGAAGCTTTCTTT. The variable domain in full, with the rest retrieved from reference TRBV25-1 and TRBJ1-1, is EADIYQTPRYLVIGTGKKITLECSQTMGHDKMYWYQQDPGMELHLIHYSYGVNSTEKGDLSSESTVSRIRTEHFPLTLESARPSHTSQYLCASSLERGQNTEAFFGQGTRLTVV.

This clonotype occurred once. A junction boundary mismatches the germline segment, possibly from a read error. This CDR3 reads CASTRTSGRPYEQYF. Written as DNA, the CDR3 is TGTGCCAGCACCCGGACTAGCGGGAGACCCTACGAGCAGTACTTC. This chain connects TRBV10-2 to TRBJ2-7, with 13 positions matching TRBD2. Germline assignment: CDR1 WSHSY and CDR2 SAAADI. The CDR3 is 15 residues long.

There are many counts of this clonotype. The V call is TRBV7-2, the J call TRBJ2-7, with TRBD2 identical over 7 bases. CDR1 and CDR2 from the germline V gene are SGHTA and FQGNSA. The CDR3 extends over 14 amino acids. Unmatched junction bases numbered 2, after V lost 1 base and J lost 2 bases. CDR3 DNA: TGTGCCAGCAGCTTAGGGACTAGTCCCTACGAGCAGTACTTC. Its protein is CASSLGTSPYEQYF.

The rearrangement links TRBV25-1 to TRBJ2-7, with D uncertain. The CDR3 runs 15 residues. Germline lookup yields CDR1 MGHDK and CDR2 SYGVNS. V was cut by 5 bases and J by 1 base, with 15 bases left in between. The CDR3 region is CASSLLFGASYEQYF. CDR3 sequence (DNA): TGTGCCAGCAGTTTATTATTCGGCGCTTCCTACGAGCAGTACTTC.

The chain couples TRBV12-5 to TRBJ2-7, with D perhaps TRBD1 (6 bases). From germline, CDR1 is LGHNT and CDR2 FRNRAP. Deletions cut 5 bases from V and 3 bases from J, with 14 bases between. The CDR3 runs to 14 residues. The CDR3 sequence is CASGPGTRIYEQYF. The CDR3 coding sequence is TGTGCTAGTGGTCCCGGGACACGGATCTACGAGCAGTACTTC. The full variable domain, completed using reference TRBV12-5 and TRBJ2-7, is DARVTQTPRHKVTEMGQEVTMRCQPILGHNTVFWYRQTMMQGLELLAYFRNRAPLDDSGMPKDRFSAEMPDATLATLKIQPSEPRDSAVYFCASGPGTRIYEQYFGPGTRLTVT.

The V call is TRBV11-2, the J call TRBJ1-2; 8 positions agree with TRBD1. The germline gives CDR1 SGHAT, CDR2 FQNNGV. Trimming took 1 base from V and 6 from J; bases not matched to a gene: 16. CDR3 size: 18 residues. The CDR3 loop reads CASSLGGGQGASVHGYTF. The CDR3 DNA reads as TGTGCCAGCAGCTTAGGTGGGGGTCAGGGGGCGAGCGTCCATGGCTACACCTTC.

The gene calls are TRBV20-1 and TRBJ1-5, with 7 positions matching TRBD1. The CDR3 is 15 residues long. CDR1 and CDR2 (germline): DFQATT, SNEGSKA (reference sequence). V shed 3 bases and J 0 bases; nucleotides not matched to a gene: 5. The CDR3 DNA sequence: TGCAGTGCTAGGCCGGGACAGAGTAGCAATCAGCCCCAGCATTTT. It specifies CSARPGQSSNQPQHF.

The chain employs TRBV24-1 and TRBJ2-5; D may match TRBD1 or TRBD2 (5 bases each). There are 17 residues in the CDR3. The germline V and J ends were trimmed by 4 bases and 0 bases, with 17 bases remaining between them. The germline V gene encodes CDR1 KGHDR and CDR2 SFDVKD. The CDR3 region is CATSDIGDGEYQETQYF. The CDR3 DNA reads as TGTGCCACCAGTGACATCGGGGACGGAGAGTACCAAGAGACCCAGTACTTC.

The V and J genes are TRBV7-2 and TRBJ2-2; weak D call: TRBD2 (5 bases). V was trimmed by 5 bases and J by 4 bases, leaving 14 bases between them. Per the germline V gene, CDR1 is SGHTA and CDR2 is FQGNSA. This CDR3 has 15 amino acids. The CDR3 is CASSRTFRGTGELFF. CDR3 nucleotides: TGTGCCAGCAGCCGGACGTTCCGGGGCACCGGGGAGCTGTTTTTT.

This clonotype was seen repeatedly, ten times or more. This chain's CDR3 is CATSDFRWNQPQHF. Written as DNA, the CDR3 is TGTGCCACCAGTGATTTTAGATGGAATCAGCCCCAGCATTTT. V is TRBV24-1 and J is TRBJ1-5, with D hard to call. V lost 1 base to trimming and J lost 4 bases, with 7 bases between them. The germline gives CDR1 KGHDR, CDR2 SFDVKD. The CDR3 is made up of 14 amino acids.

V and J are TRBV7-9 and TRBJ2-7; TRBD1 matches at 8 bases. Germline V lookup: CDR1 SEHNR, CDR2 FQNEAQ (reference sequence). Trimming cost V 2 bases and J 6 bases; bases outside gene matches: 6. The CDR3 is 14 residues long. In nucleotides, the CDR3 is TGTGCCAGCAGCTTACCGGGACAGGCGGGCGAGCAGTACTTC. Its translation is CASSLPGQAGEQYF.

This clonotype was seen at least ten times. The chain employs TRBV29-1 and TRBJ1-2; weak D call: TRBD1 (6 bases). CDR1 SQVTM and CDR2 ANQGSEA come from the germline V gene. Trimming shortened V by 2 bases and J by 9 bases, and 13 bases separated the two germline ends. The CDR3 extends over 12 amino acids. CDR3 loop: CSVELQGWSYTF. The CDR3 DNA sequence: TGCAGCGTTGAATTACAGGGTTGGAGCTACACCTTC. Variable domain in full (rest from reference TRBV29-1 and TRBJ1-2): SAVISQKPSRDICQRGTSLTIQCQVDSQVTMMFWYRQQPGQSLTLIATANQGSEATYESGFVIDKFPISRPNLTFSTLTVSNMSPEDSSIYLCSVELQGWSYTFGSGTRLTVV.

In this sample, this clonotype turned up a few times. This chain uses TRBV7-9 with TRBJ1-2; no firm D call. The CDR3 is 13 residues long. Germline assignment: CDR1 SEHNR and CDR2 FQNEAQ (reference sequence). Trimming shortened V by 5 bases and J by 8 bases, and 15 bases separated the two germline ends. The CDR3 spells CASSPQNLEGYTF. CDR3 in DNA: TGTGCCAGCAGCCCACAGAACCTTGAAGGCTACACCTTC.

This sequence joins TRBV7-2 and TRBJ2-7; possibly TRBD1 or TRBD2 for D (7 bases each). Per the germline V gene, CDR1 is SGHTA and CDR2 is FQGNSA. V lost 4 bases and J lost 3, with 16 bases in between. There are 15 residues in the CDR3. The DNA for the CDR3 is TGTGCCAGCAGCTCCGCAGGGGGGGACAACTACGAGCAGTACTTC. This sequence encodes CASSSAGGDNYEQYF.

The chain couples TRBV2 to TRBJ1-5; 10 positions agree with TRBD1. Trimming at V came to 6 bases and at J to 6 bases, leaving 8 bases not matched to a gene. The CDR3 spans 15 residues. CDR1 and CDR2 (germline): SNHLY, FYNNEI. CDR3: CASRTGQGKGQPQHF. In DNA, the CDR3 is TGTGCCAGCAGGACGGGACAGGGGAAGGGTCAGCCCCAGCATTTT. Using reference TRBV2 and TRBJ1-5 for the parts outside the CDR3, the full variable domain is EPEVTQTPSHQVTQMGQEVILRCVPISNHLYFYWYRQILGQKVEFLVSFYNNEISEKSEIFDDQFSVERPDGSNFTLKIRSTKLEDSAMYFCASRTGQGKGQPQHFGDGTRLSIL.

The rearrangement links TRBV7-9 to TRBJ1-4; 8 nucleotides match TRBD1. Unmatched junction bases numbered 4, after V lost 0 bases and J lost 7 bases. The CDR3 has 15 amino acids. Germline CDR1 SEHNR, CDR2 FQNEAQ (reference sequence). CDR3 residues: CASSLAGQGFEKLFF. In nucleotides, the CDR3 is TGTGCCAGCAGCTTAGCAGGACAGGGTTTTGAAAAACTGTTTTTT.

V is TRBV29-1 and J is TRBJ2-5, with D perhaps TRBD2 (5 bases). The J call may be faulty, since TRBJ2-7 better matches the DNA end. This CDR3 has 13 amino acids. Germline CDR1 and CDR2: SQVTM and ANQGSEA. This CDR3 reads CSVEEGANYEQYF. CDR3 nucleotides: TGCAGCGTTGAAGAGGGAGCCAACTACGAGCAGTACTTC.

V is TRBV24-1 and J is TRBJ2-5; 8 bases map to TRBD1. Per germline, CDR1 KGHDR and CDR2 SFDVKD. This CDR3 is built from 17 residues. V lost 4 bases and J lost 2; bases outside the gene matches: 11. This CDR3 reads CATSDPGQGLGQETQYF. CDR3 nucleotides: TGTGCCACCAGTGACCCCGGACAGGGTCTGGGGCAAGAGACCCAGTACTTC.

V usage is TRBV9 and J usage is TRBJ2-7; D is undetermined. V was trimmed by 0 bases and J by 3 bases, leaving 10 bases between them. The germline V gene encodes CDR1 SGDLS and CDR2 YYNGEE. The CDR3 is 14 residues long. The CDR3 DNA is TGTGCCAGCAGCGTAGGGGGAAATCTCTACGAGCAGTACTTC. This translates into CASSVGGNLYEQYF.

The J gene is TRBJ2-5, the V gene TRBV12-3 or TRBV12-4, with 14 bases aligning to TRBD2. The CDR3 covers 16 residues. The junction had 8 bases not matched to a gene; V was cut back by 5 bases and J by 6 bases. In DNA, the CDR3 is TGTGCCAGCAGTCCTCGACTAGCGGGAGGGCCGCAGACCCAGTACTTC. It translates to CASSPRLAGGPQTQYF.

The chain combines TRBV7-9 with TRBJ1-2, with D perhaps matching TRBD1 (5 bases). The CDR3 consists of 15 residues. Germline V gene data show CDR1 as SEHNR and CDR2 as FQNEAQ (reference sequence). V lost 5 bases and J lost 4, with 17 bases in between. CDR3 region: CASSRDRNRSYGYTF. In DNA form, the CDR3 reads TGTGCCAGCAGCCGGGACCGGAACAGAAGCTATGGCTACACCTTC.

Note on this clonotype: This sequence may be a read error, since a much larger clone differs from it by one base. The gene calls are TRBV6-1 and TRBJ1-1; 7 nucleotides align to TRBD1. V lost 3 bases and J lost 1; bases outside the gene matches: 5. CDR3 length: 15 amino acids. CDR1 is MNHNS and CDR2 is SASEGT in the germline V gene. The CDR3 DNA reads TGTGCCAGCAGTGAGTTAGGACAGGAGAACACTGAAGCTTTCTTT. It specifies CASSELGQENTEAFF.

The CDR3 protein is CSARGYREYEQYF. DNA of the CDR3: TGCAGTGCTAGAGGCTACAGGGAATACGAGCAGTACTTC. The chain employs TRBV20-1 and TRBJ2-7, with D maybe TRBD1 (6 bases). This CDR3 contains 13 residues. Germline V lookup: CDR1 DFQATT, CDR2 SNEGSKA (reference sequence). V dropped 1 base and J dropped 4 bases, with 11 bases sitting between them.